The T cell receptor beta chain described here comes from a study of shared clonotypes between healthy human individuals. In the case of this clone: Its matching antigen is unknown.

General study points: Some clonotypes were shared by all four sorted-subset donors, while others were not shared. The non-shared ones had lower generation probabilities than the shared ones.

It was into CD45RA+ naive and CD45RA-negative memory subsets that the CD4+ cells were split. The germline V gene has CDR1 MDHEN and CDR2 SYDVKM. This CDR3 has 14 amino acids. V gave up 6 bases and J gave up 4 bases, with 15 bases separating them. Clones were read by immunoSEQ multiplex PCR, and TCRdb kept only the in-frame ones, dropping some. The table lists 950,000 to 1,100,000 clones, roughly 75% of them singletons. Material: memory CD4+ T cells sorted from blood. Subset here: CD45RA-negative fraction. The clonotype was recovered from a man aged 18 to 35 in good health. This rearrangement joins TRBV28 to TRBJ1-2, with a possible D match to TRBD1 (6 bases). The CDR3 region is CASRVIRGSYGYTF. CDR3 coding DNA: TGTGCCAGCAGGGTAATCAGGGGTTCCTATGGCTACACCTTC.